The 11 T cell receptor beta chains given below trace back to one sample, sequenced in a study of T cell responses to AZD1222 COVID-19 vaccine (dated by TCRdb to the early 2020s). Library prep was done by the immunoSEQ multiplex PCR assay. In TCRdb, the immuneACCESS table is reduced to in-frame sequences with V and J assigned. These tables do not hold every clone; where another copy was compared, an unresolved V gene accounts for under half, and the others remain unexplained. For this sample there are roughly 150,000 clones; approximately 83% appear just once. Approximately 8% of the sample belongs to the ten largest clones. Sample time point, as interpreted from the label and publication: baseline before first vaccination. Here the sequenced sample was peripheral blood, taken on day 0 of AZD1222 vaccination. These receptors all come from an adult in good health.

This rearrangement joins TRBV30 to TRBJ2-3; D unclear. The CDR3 length is 12 residues. V lost 0 bases and J lost 5, with 6 bases in between. Germline V gives CDR1 GTSNPN, CDR2 SVGIG (reference sequence). This CDR3 is CAWSVQGDTQYF. For the CDR3, the DNA is TGTGCCTGGAGTGTACAAGGAGATACGCAGTATTTT.

The gene calls are TRBV10-3 and TRBJ2-7; the match to TRBD1 covers 8 bases. With 10 bases clipped from V and 3 bases from J, the junction kept 11 bases outside the gene matches. Germline V gene sequence: CDR1 ENHRY, CDR2 SYGVKD. The CDR3 loop spans 14 amino acids. The CDR3 DNA reads TGTGCCACCGGGCTAGCAACAGGGGGCTACGAGCAGTACTTC. Translated: CATGLATGGYEQYF.

This clone has more than one count but fewer than ten. The chain has TRBV7-8 and TRBJ2-7, with D possibly matching TRBD1 (5 bases). This CDR3 is 13 amino acids long. Trimming stripped 5 bases from V and 1 base from J, with 9 bases between. CDR1 is SGHVS and CDR2 is FQNEAQ in the germline V gene. DNA of the CDR3: TGTGCCAGCAGCGAAGGGGTGTCCTACGAGCAGTACTTC. This gives the protein CASSEGVSYEQYF.

J is TRBJ1-3 and V is TRBV5-1, with no clear D. The germline V gene encodes CDR1 SGHRS and CDR2 YFSETQ. This CDR3 has 13 amino acids. Trimming took off 0 bases at V and 4 bases at J, with 5 bases between the two ends. CDR3 DNA sequence: TGCGCCAGCAGCTTGGGATCCGGAAACACCATATATTTT. Its translation is CASSLGSGNTIYF.

The rearrangement joins TRBV9 to TRBJ1-1; a weak D match, TRBD1 (5 bases). Germline V gene lookup returns CDR1 SGDLS and CDR2 YYNGEE. The CDR3 length is 13 residues. Between the trimmed V and J ends, which lost 7 bases and 3 bases, there was a span of 13 bases. CDR3 sequence reads: CASAGTGYTEAFF. The CDR3 bases are TGTGCCAGCGCGGGGACTGGCTACACTGAAGCTTTCTTT. Complete variable domain (other parts from reference TRBV9 and TRBJ1-1): DSGVTQTPKHLITATGQRVTLRCSPRSGDLSVYWYQQSLDQGLQFLIQYYNGEERAKGNILERFSAQQFPDLHSELNLSSLELGDSALYFCASAGTGYTEAFFGQGTRLTVV.

This clone was observed a single time. The J gene is TRBJ1-3, the V gene TRBV30, with D hard to call. Germline CDR1 and CDR2: GTSNPN and SVGIG (reference sequence). Trimming cost V 1 base and J 0 bases, with 4 bases left between them. The CDR3 covers 13 residues. This chain's CDR3 is CAWSALSGNTIYF. In nucleotides, the CDR3 is TGTGCCTGGAGTGCCCTCTCTGGAAACACCATATATTTT.

The CDR3 region has the DNA TGTGCTAGTGGTTTGGAGTTATACGAGCAGTACTTC. Translated, it gives CASGLELYEQYF. The chain carries TRBV12-5 and TRBJ2-7; no firm D call. Germline CDR1 reads LGHNT; CDR2 reads FRNRAP. The CDR3 is 12 residues long. Trimming cost V 1 base and J 4 bases, with 5 bases left between them.

This chain joins TRBV28 and TRBJ2-7; unclear D gene. Trimming shortened V by 6 bases and J by 5 bases, and 14 bases separated the two germline ends. The CDR3 runs to 13 residues. In germline, CDR1 is MDHEN, CDR2 SYDVKM. The CDR3 reads CASRISPTNEQYF. DNA of the CDR3: TGTGCCAGCAGAATATCCCCGACCAACGAGCAGTACTTC.

This chain links TRBV27 with TRBJ1-3; TRBD1 aligns across 8 bases. V dropped 1 base and J dropped 2; count of bases not matched to a gene: 7. Germline assignment: CDR1 MNHEY and CDR2 SMNVEV (reference sequence). The CDR3 totals 17 residues. The CDR3, as DNA: TGTGCCAGCAGTTTATTCTCCAGGACAGGGCCTGGAAACACCATATATTTT. This encodes CASSLFSRTGPGNTIYF.

The chain joins TRBV10-3 to TRBJ2-7; possibly TRBD2 for D (6 bases). This CDR3 region has 13 residues. Per germline, CDR1 ENHRY and CDR2 SYGVKD. V was trimmed by 10 bases and J by 6 bases, leaving 19 bases between them. CDR3 in DNA: TGTGCCACCCGGGAGCCCGGGAGTGGCGAGCAGTACTTC. Protein product: CATREPGSGEQYF.

The chain joins TRBV24-1 to TRBJ2-2; D remains ambiguous. The CDR3 contains 13 residues. The V gene's germline CDR1 is KGHDR and CDR2 SFDVKD. Trimming left V 6 bases short and J 2 bases short, with 6 bases between. CDR3 protein: CATSFGNTGELFF. In DNA, the CDR3 is TGTGCCACCAGTTTCGGTAACACCGGGGAGCTGTTTTTT.